This passage covers 12 T cell receptor beta chains from one sample sequenced in a study of cytotoxic CD8 clonotypes in ibrutinib-treated CLL. Here immunoSEQ multiplex PCR was the method, and the copy in TCRdb shows in-frame clones only, minus some. The repertoire holds almost 85,000 clones, around 84% seen once, with more than 5% in the top ten. This sample comprised PBMCs, obtained before ibrutinib treatment. The receptor set was obtained from a human donor with chronic lymphocytic leukemia.

This chain connects TRBV5-1 to TRBJ2-2; D is possibly TRBD2 (6 bases). Germline loops: CDR1 SGHRS, CDR2 YFSETQ. With 5 bases removed from V and 4 bases from J, the gap between germline ends came to 12 bases. This CDR3 spans 14 amino acids. This CDR3 is CASRGPGATGELFF. The CDR3 region has the DNA TGCGCCAGCAGAGGACCGGGAGCCACCGGGGAGCTGTTTTTT.

V is TRBV4-3 and J is TRBJ2-1, with 7 positions matching TRBD2. CDR3 size: 15 residues. Trimming at V came to 0 bases and at J to 9 bases, leaving 8 bases not matched to a gene. Germline values: CDR1 LGHNA, CDR2 YSLEER. Written as DNA, the CDR3 is TGCGCCAGCAGCCAAGATCAGGGAGGGAGAAGTGAGCAGTTCTTC. This gives the protein CASSQDQGGRSEQFF.

This clone was observed a few times. The chain combines TRBV6-5 with TRBJ1-2; 9 nucleotides align to TRBD1. The germline CDR1 and CDR2 sequences are MNHEY and SVGAGI. After removal of 6 bases from V and 4 bases from J, the junction contained 6 bases not matched to a gene. This CDR3 comprises 14 residues. The DNA for the CDR3 is TGTGCCAGCAGACGGGACAGGGAGGTCTATGGCTACACCTTC. This encodes CASRRDREVYGYTF.

This clone appeared once. V and J are TRBV30 and TRBJ2-3; 10 bases fit TRBD1. V was pared by 2 bases and J by 9 bases, with 11 bases of the junction left unmatched. Germline V lookup: CDR1 GTSNPN, CDR2 SVGIG (reference sequence). The CDR3 has 15 amino acids. CDR3 DNA sequence: TGTGCCTGGAGTCACAAGGGACAGGGGAAAGTCACGCAGTATTTT. It codes for CAWSHKGQGKVTQYF.

V and J are TRBV6-5 and TRBJ2-3; TRBD1 matches at 7 bases. Germline CDR1 reads MNHEY; CDR2 reads SVGAGI. The CDR3 runs 15 residues. The V and J ends lost 2 bases and 1 base, in that order; junction bases with no gene match: 3. The CDR3 region is CASSYEGAGTDTQYF. CDR3 DNA: TGTGCCAGCAGTTACGAGGGGGCCGGCACAGATACGCAGTATTTT.

This rearrangement joins TRBV18 to TRBJ2-5; 8 positions agree with TRBD2. This CDR3 comprises 19 residues. The trim removed 0 bases at V and 5 bases at J, leaving 17 bases unmatched. The germline CDR1 and CDR2 sequences are KGHSH and LQKENI. The CDR3 region has the DNA TGTGCCAGCTCACCACCGAAGGAGAGAGGGACTAGGGCCATGGAGACCCAGTACTTC. Translating it yields CASSPPKERGTRAMETQYF.

This clone has just a few counts. The chain is built from TRBV7-9 and TRBJ1-2; no reliable D call. This CDR3 is 12 amino acids long. Germline V gene data show CDR1 as SEHNR and CDR2 as FQNEAQ (reference sequence). The V gene lost 1 base and the J gene lost 4 bases, with 4 bases spanning the gap. The CDR3 bases are TGTGCCAGCAGCTTAGAGGGCTATGGCTACACCTTC. Translated, it gives CASSLEGYGYTF. Drawing the rest from reference TRBV7-9 and TRBJ1-2, the complete variable domain is DTGVSQNPRHKITKRGQNVTFRCDPISEHNRLYWYRQTLGQGPEFLTYFQNEAQLEKSRLLSDRFSAERPKGSFSTLEIQRTEQGDSAMYLCASSLEGYGYTFGSGTRLTVV.

J is TRBJ2-7 and V is TRBV27, with 10 nucleotides matching TRBD2. The CDR3 has 15 residues. The germline CDR1 and CDR2 sequences are MNHEY and SMNVEV (reference sequence). Losses at the gene ends were 5 bases for V and 3 bases for J; bases not matched to a gene: 7. The DNA of the CDR3 is TGTGCCAGCAGTCCTAGCGGGACTAGCGTCTACGAGCAGTACTTC. Residues: CASSPSGTSVYEQYF.

This rearrangement joins TRBV6-1 to TRBJ1-2; D unclear. The V end lost 4 bases, the J end lost 3 bases, and 6 bases lay between the germline ends. Germline loops: CDR1 MNHNS, CDR2 SASEGT. The CDR3 spans 12 residues. The CDR3 here is CASSVQDYGYTF. The CDR3 nucleotides read TGTGCCAGCAGTGTCCAGGACTATGGCTACACCTTC.

The V call is TRBV5-1, the J call TRBJ2-7, with no clear D. The V gene's germline CDR1 is SGHRS and CDR2 YFSETQ. V was shortened by 5 bases and J by 2 bases, with 20 bases between the two germline ends. This CDR3 has 16 amino acids. Here the CDR3 reads CASSVLRADAAYEQYF. The CDR3 nucleotides are TGCGCCAGCAGTGTGCTTAGGGCGGACGCTGCCTACGAGCAGTACTTC.

This sequence joins TRBV13 and TRBJ2-1; 9 bases fit TRBD2. This CDR3 is built from 15 residues. Trimming took 0 bases from V and 6 from J; bases not matched to a gene: 3. Germline values: CDR1 PRHDT, CDR2 FYEKMQ (reference sequence). CDR3: CASSLGAGGSNEQFF. In DNA, the CDR3 is TGTGCCAGCAGCTTAGGAGCGGGAGGTTCCAATGAGCAGTTCTTC.

The CDR3 loop reads CASSARGGAEAFF. CDR3 coding DNA: TGTGCCAGCAGCGCAAGGGGAGGTGCTGAAGCTTTCTTT. This chain connects TRBV7-9 to TRBJ1-1; tentatively, D is TRBD1 (5 bases). Germline lookup yields CDR1 SEHNR and CDR2 FQNEAQ (reference sequence). This CDR3 comprises 13 residues. The V and J ends lost 5 bases and 6 bases respectively, with 13 bases between them.